This T cell receptor beta chain is from a study of STAT3 mutations in large granular lymphocyte leukemia. Study as a whole: Immunosuppressive therapy was given to more than half of T-LGLL patients. Whole-study findings and limits: Samples missed the first appearance of the clone. Every T-LGLL patient had at least one immunodominant TCRbeta clonotype. All newly emerging clones after therapy were STAT3 wild type.

TCRbeta libraries averaged about 40,773 productive templates per sample. The protocol was immunoSEQ multiplex PCR, while the TCRdb copy is restricted to in-frame clones and leaves out a portion. This repertoire shows 35,000 to 40,000 clones, over 75% found once; its top ten account for approximately 0.42%. J gave up 0 bases and V 4 bases, and 7 bases lay outside the gene matches. The length of the CDR3 is 18 residues. Germline loops: CDR1 SGHRS, CDR2 YFSETQ. On this clone itself: Antigen: not known.

The clonotype originates from a human donor with T large granular lymphocyte leukemia. Some clones in this sample may be carry-over from other donors' samples. The chain links TRBV5-1 to TRBJ2-3, with 14 bases that match TRBD2. Sample: PBMCs. This CDR3 is CASSLGTSGGLSTDTQYF. CDR3 bases: TGCGCCAGCAGCCTCGGGACTAGCGGGGGCCTTAGCACAGATACGCAGTATTTT. Full variable domain (missing parts from reference TRBV5-1 and TRBJ2-3): KAGVTQTPRYLIKTRGQQVTLSCSPISGHRSVSWYQQTPGQGLQFLFEYFSETQRNKGNFPGRFSGRQFSNSRSEMNVSTLELGDSALYLCASSLGTSGGLSTDTQYFGPGTRLTVL.